This entry lists 25 T cell receptor beta chains sequenced from one sample in a study of cytomegalovirus exposure and HLA in healthy donors. Amplification used 60 Vbeta primers and 13 Jbeta primers. Method: immunoSEQ multiplex PCR; TCRdb's copy keeps in-frame clones and lacks some. The table records about 80,000 clones, about 80% of them present only once. Sequencing was done on a sample of PBMCs. The receptor source for this set is a woman between 45 and 65 years old in good health and CMV-seropositive.

Worth noting for this clone: At one of its ends the junction is not consistent with the germline gene, which may arise from a read error. The chain couples TRBV7-9 to TRBJ1-3; D unresolved. The CDR3 length is 17 residues. In germline, CDR1 is SEHNR, CDR2 FQNEAQ (reference sequence). DNA for the CDR3: TGTTCCAGCAGCTTTAGACACTCCTCGCTCTCTGGAAACACCATATATTTT. Translation gives CSSSFRHSSLSGNTIYF.

This chain connects TRBV2 to TRBJ2-2; D gene unclear. The length of the CDR3 is 12 residues. CDR1 and CDR2 (germline): SNHLY, FYNNEI. V was shortened by 3 bases and J by 6 bases, with 5 bases between the two germline ends. The CDR3 here is CASSEASGELFF. CDR3 coding DNA: TGTGCCAGCAGTGAGGCATCCGGGGAGCTGTTTTTT.

The chain joins TRBV7-8 to TRBJ2-5; weak D call: TRBD1 (6 bases). The CDR3 runs to 14 residues. Germline lookup yields CDR1 SGHVS and CDR2 FQNEAQ. V was cut by 5 bases and J by 5 bases, with 15 bases left in between. CDR3 region: CASSIQGNGETQYF. The CDR3 DNA sequence: TGTGCCAGCAGCATACAGGGAAATGGGGAGACCCAGTACTTC.

The rearrangement links TRBV11-3 to TRBJ2-5; TRBD2 matches at 9 bases. The V gene's germline CDR1 is SGHNT and CDR2 YENEEA. The CDR3 contains 15 residues. V was pared by 5 bases and J by 5 bases, with 9 bases of the junction left unmatched. CDR3 sequence reads: CASSQGAGGRETQYF. For the CDR3, the DNA is TGTGCCAGCAGCCAAGGGGCGGGAGGGCGGGAGACCCAGTACTTC.

The chain links TRBV30 to TRBJ2-2; 12 bases align to TRBD2. Germline V CDR1 and CDR2: GTSNPN, SVGIG (reference sequence). CDR3 length: 16 residues. With 7 bases clipped from V and 0 bases from J, the junction kept 6 bases outside the gene matches. This CDR3 is CALRGLAGANTGELFF. CDR3 bases: TGTGCCTTACGGGGACTAGCGGGCGCGAACACCGGGGAGCTGTTTTTT.

This clone showed up just a few times. V gene TRBV5-6 combines with J gene TRBJ1-1, with TRBD1 matching over 8 bases. The germline gives CDR1 SGHDT, CDR2 YYEEEE. The CDR3 loop spans 14 amino acids. V dropped 1 base and J dropped 4; count of bases not matched to a gene: 3. The CDR3 loop is CASSLPRGLTEAFF. CDR3 in DNA: TGTGCCAGCAGCTTGCCCAGGGGGCTCACTGAAGCTTTCTTT.

J is TRBJ1-5 and V is TRBV6-5; D uncertain. CDR3 length equals 15 residues. Germline lookup yields CDR1 MNHEY and CDR2 SVGAGI. The V end was cut by 2 bases, the J end by 0 bases, with 8 bases between. CDR3 sequence (DNA): TGTGCCAGCAGTTACGAGACACTTAGCAATCAGCCCCAGCATTTT. Encoded protein: CASSYETLSNQPQHF.

This clone showed up just once. The rearrangement joins TRBV20-1 to TRBJ2-1, with TRBD2 matching 10 bases. The CDR3 is 10 amino acids. The V gene's germline CDR1 is DFQATT and CDR2 SNEGSKA (reference sequence). The ends lost 5 bases at V and 12 bases at J; junction bases unmatched: 1. CDR3 nucleotide sequence: TGCAGTGCTTCTAGCGGGGGGCAGTTCTTC. It is translated as CSASSGGQFF.

The gene calls are TRBV14 and TRBJ2-7; D might be TRBD2 (6 bases). Germline CDR1 is SGHDN and CDR2 is FVKESK. CDR3 length: 21 amino acids. V was pared by 4 bases and J by 1 base, with 32 bases between. The CDR3 loop reads CASSRNGGTERANLSSYEQYV. The CDR3 region has the DNA TGTGCCAGCAGCCGTAATGGGGGGACGGAGCGGGCCAACTTATCTTCCTACGAGCAGTACGTC.

The genes are TRBV4-1 and TRBJ1-1, with D uncertain. CDR3 size: 11 residues. The ends were cut back, 0 bases at V and 11 bases at J, with 7 bases in the middle. The germline V gene encodes CDR1 MGHRA and CDR2 YSYEKL. This chain's CDR3 is CASSQDWEAFF. The CDR3, as DNA: TGCGCCAGCAGCCAAGATTGGGAGGCTTTCTTT.

The chain joins TRBV30 to TRBJ1-4; possible D gene TRBD1, 6 bases. V dropped 7 bases and J dropped 7 bases, with 16 bases sitting between them. Germline V gives CDR1 GTSNPN, CDR2 SVGIG (reference sequence). The CDR3 is 13 residues long. Here the CDR3 reads CASYGGGGEKLFF. The CDR3 region has the DNA TGTGCCTCCTACGGGGGCGGGGGTGAAAAACTGTTTTTT.

This clone was observed once. The chain recombines TRBV5-6 with TRBJ2-5; 8 bases map to TRBD2. The DNA end is a closer match to TRBJ2-7, so the J assignment may be wrong. This CDR3 region has 15 residues. CDR1 and CDR2 from the germline V gene are SGHDT and YYEEEE. The CDR3 protein is CASSLATGGASEQYF. The CDR3 DNA is TGTGCCAGCAGCTTGGCCACGGGGGGGGCCTCCGAGCAGTACTTC.

This clone was detected a few times. This chain joins TRBV5-8 and TRBJ2-4; maybe TRBD2 (6 bases). Germline CDR1 reads SGHTS; CDR2 reads YDEGEE. Trimming cost V 1 base and J 0 bases, with 8 bases left between them. The CDR3 totals 15 residues. CDR3 DNA sequence: TGTGCCAGCAGCTTGTGGAGGGTAGCCAAAAACATTCAGTACTTC. It is translated as CASSLWRVAKNIQYF.

This clone was found a few times. The chain is built from TRBV9 and TRBJ2-2; 9 nucleotides agree with TRBD2. This CDR3 contains 15 residues. Germline V gene lookup returns CDR1 SGDLS and CDR2 YYNGEE. V shed 2 bases, J shed 7 bases, and the junction held 6 bases outside the gene matches. CDR3: CASSVGGGANGELFF. The CDR3 nucleotides are TGTGCCAGCAGCGTGGGCGGGGGGGCGAACGGGGAGCTGTTTTTT.

This chain connects TRBV5-1 to TRBJ2-1; 8 bases are shared with TRBD2. The germline gives CDR1 SGHRS, CDR2 YFSETQ. V shed 0 bases and J 5 bases; nucleotides not matched to a gene: 4. CDR3 length: 15 residues. In nucleotides, the CDR3 is TGCGCCAGCAGCTTGGTAGCGGGAACCAACAATGAGCAGTTCTTC. Amino acid sequence: CASSLVAGTNNEQFF.

The V and J genes are TRBV6-1 and TRBJ2-2, with D possibly TRBD2 on 7 matching bases. CDR3 size: 14 residues. With 6 bases removed from V and 3 bases from J, the gap between germline ends came to 11 bases. CDR1 and CDR2 (germline): MNHNS, SASEGT. The CDR3 is CASSTGRDTGELFF. DNA of the CDR3: TGTGCCAGCAGCACAGGGAGGGACACCGGGGAGCTGTTTTTT.

This rearrangement joins TRBV5-6 to TRBJ1-2; no reliable D call. V shed 4 bases and J shed 6 bases, with 13 bases lying between them. The CDR3 extends over 13 amino acids. The V gene's germline CDR1 is SGHDT and CDR2 YYEEEE. CDR3 protein: CASSLAGINGYTF. CDR3 coding DNA: TGTGCCAGCAGCCTCGCGGGGATTAATGGCTACACCTTC.

This clone has more than one count but fewer than ten. The genes are TRBV5-1 and TRBJ1-2, with D maybe TRBD1 (6 bases). This CDR3 has 16 residues. Trimming removed 3 bases from V and 7 bases from J, with 22 bases in between. The germline V gene encodes CDR1 SGHRS and CDR2 YFSETQ. The CDR3 spells CASSSSWNREGSGYTF. Here the CDR3 DNA reads TGCGCCAGCAGCTCTTCATGGAACAGGGAGGGTTCTGGCTACACCTTC. The full variable domain, in which reference TRBV5-1 and TRBJ1-2 provide the parts outside the CDR3, is KAGVTQTPRYLIKTRGQQVTLSCSPISGHRSVSWYQQTPGQGLQFLFEYFSETQRNKGNFPGRFSGRQFSNSRSEMNVSTLELGDSALYLCASSSSWNREGSGYTFGSGTRLTVV.

V and J are TRBV7-2 and TRBJ2-3, with 15 bases that match TRBD2. The germline V gene has CDR1 SGHTA and CDR2 FQGNSA. V lost 4 bases, J lost 6 bases, and 2 bases stayed unmatched. This CDR3 has 15 residues. The CDR3 DNA is TGTGCCAGCAGCTGGACTAGCGGGGGGGCTGATACGCAGTATTTT. It is translated as CASSWTSGGADTQYF.

The chain is built from TRBV19 and TRBJ2-1, with 9 bases aligning to TRBD1. Trimming took 3 bases from V and 7 from J; bases not matched to a gene: 4. Germline values: CDR1 LNHDA, CDR2 SQIVND (reference sequence). There are 14 residues in the CDR3. CDR3 region: CASSMGQGVNEQFF. The CDR3 nucleotides read TGTGCCAGTAGTATGGGACAGGGTGTAAATGAGCAGTTCTTC.

The V gene is TRBV6-1, the J gene TRBJ1-2, with D uncertain. This CDR3 contains 17 residues. Germline CDR1 MNHNS, CDR2 SASEGT. V was clipped by 2 bases and J by 8 bases, with 24 bases between them. DNA of the CDR3: TGTGCCAGCAGTGAATTGGGAGCGTCGCGTGTTGGAAGGGGCTACACCTTC. Its translation is CASSELGASRVGRGYTF.

The chain links TRBV4-1 to TRBJ2-1; 7 bases are a match to TRBD1. The CDR3 is 15 amino acids. Germline V gene data show CDR1 as MGHRA and CDR2 as YSYEKL. V lost 5 bases to trimming and J lost 2 bases; unmatched junction nucleotides: 6. The DNA for the CDR3 is TGCGCCAGCAGCTTCAACAGGGGTCCCTACAATGAGCAGTTCTTC. This translates into CASSFNRGPYNEQFF.

This chain uses TRBV6-1 with TRBJ1-5, with TRBD1 identical over 7 bases. The CDR3 sequence is 16 residues long. Germline CDR1 and CDR2: MNHNS and SASEGT. Unmatched junction bases numbered 8, after V lost 2 bases and J lost 4 bases. In nucleotides, the CDR3 is TGTGCCAGCAGTGAAACACCGGGACAGCTAAATCAGCCCCAGCATTTT. It yields the protein CASSETPGQLNQPQHF.

The chain couples TRBV29-1 to TRBJ1-2; D is possibly TRBD1 (5 bases). V was pared by 7 bases and J by 4 bases, with 16 bases between. The CDR3 is made up of 13 amino acids. Germline loops: CDR1 SQVTM, CDR2 ANQGSEA. The CDR3 here is CSARAGEGYGYTF. In DNA form, the CDR3 reads TGCAGCGCCCGGGCGGGGGAAGGCTATGGCTACACCTTC.

The chain combines TRBV27 with TRBJ2-1, with 11 bases lining up with TRBD2. J was trimmed by 4 bases and V by 3 bases; bases with no gene match: 8. The germline CDR1 and CDR2 sequences are MNHEY and SMNVEV (reference sequence). The CDR3 is 17 residues long. The CDR3 DNA follows: TGTGCCAGCAGTTTGGGTCTGGGGACTAGCGGTTACAATGAGCAGTTCTTC. It specifies CASSLGLGTSGYNEQFF.